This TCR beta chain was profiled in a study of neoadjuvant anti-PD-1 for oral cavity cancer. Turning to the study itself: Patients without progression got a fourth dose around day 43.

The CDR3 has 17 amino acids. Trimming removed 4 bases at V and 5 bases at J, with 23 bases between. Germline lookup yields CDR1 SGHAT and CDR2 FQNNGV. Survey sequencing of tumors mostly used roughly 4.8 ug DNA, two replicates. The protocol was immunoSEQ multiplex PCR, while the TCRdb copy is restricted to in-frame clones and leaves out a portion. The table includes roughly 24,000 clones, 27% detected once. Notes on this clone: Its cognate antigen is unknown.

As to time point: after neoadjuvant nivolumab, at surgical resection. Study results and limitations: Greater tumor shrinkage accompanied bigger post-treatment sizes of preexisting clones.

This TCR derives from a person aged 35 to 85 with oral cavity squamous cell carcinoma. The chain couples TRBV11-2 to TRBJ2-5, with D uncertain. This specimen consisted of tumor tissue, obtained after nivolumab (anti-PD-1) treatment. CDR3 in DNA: TGTGCCAGCAGCTCCCCCGGTCTCTCCCTAAACGGGGAGACCCAGTACTTC. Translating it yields CASSSPGLSLNGETQYF.